The 11 T cell receptor beta chains in this list originate from one sample, sequenced in a study of T cells in Graves' hyperthyroidism and ophthalmopathy. The TCR beta CDR3 regions underwent amplification using RNA transcripts as the source. The TCR CDR3 was amplified in a first-round RT-PCR using the HTBI primer set. From the multiplex PCR reads, TCRdb called clonotypes with MiXCR, one entry per CDR3 protein. The sample lists about 610,000 distinct CDR3 sequences, roughly 16% occurring once. Sequenced: blood. These receptors all come from a middle-aged woman with Graves' ophthalmopathy.

The sample holds many counts of this clonotype. This chain joins TRBV7-8 and TRBJ2-3; 10 bases map to TRBD2. The CDR3 has 15 residues. Trimming took 5 bases from V and 2 from J; bases not matched to a gene: 4. Germline CDR1 is SGHVS and CDR2 is FQNEAQ. CDR3 DNA sequence: TGTGCCAGCAGCCCACTAGCGGGGATCACAGATACGCAGTATTTT. Protein sequence: CASSPLAGITDTQYF.

In this sample, this clonotype turned up many times. V gene TRBV28 combines with J gene TRBJ1-6; 7 nucleotides line up with TRBD1. V dropped 5 bases and J dropped 10; count of bases not matched to a gene: 8. The germline V gene encodes CDR1 MDHEN and CDR2 SYDVKM. The CDR3 runs 14 residues. The CDR3 reads CASSTDRVNSPLHF. As DNA, the CDR3 is TGTGCCAGCAGTACCGACAGGGTTAACTCACCCCTCCACTTT.

The chain employs TRBV20-1 and TRBJ2-2; a possible D gene is TRBD2 (5 bases). Trimming took off 0 bases at V and 0 bases at J, with 11 bases between the two ends. The germline gives CDR1 DFQATT, CDR2 SNEGSKA (reference sequence). This CDR3 comprises 16 residues. In nucleotides, the CDR3 is TGCAGTGCTAGAGATCCGCAGCGGTCGAACACCGGGGAGCTGTTTTTT. It codes for CSARDPQRSNTGELFF.

This clonotype came up many times. This rearrangement joins TRBV20-1 to TRBJ2-7, with D uncertain. CDR1 is DFQATT, CDR2 SNEGSKA, per germline (reference sequence). The CDR3 runs to 12 residues. V was trimmed by 5 bases and J by 3 bases, leaving 11 bases between them. The CDR3 bases are TGCAGTGCTTCAAATCACGGCTACGAGCAGTACTTC. It codes for CSASNHGYEQYF.

This chain uses TRBV2 with TRBJ2-7; D is uncertain. The CDR3 spans 15 residues. Trimming pared 10 bases from V and 1 base from J, leaving 20 bases between. Germline assignment: CDR1 SNHLY and CDR2 FYNNEI. CDR3 sequence reads: CATAGFRSDSYEQYF. CDR3 DNA sequence: TGTGCCACAGCTGGATTTAGGTCGGATTCCTACGAGCAGTACTTC.

This clonotype was observed a handful of times. This chain uses TRBV3-1 with TRBJ2-7; TRBD1 agrees at 7 bases. The trim removed 4 bases at V and 3 bases at J, leaving 9 bases unmatched. Germline V gene lookup returns CDR1 LGHDT and CDR2 YNNKEL (reference sequence). CDR3 size: 15 residues. Here the CDR3 DNA reads TGTGCCAGCAGCCGCCGACAGGGTACCCTCTACGAGCAGTACTTC. It specifies CASSRRQGTLYEQYF.

A remark on this clonotype: As the CDR3 is not closed by the conserved phenylalanine or tryptophan, this likely results from a read error. J is TRBJ2-3 and V is TRBV12-3 or TRBV12-4; 8 nucleotides align to TRBD2. The J segment lost 4 bases and the V segment lost 7 bases, leaving 13 bases of the junction unmatched. CDR3 length equals 16 residues. CDR3 sequence: CASKSGGGGMADTQYY. The CDR3 nucleotides are TGTGCCAGCAAATCGGGGGGCGGGGGGATGGCAGATACGCAGTATTAT.

As to this clonotype: Given a much more abundant clone one base away, this may be a read error. The chain has TRBV12-3 or TRBV12-4 and TRBJ2-7, with 8 bases matching TRBD2. The J segment lost 5 bases and the V segment lost 4 bases, leaving 10 bases of the junction unmatched. The CDR3 is 15 amino acids. The CDR3 protein is CASSWLAGSSNEQYF. Here the CDR3 DNA reads TGTGCCAGCAGTTGGTTAGCGGGAAGTTCTAACGAGCAGTACTTC.

In this sample, this clonotype turned up many times. The V gene is TRBV5-1, the J gene TRBJ1-4; no reliable D call. CDR1 SGHRS and CDR2 YFSETQ come from the germline V gene. The CDR3 spans 13 residues. Deletions cut 0 bases from V and 7 bases from J, with 7 bases between. The CDR3 reads CASSLGNGEKLFF. DNA for the CDR3: TGCGCCAGCAGCTTGGGAAATGGTGAAAAACTGTTTTTT.

The chain uses TRBV29-1 and TRBJ2-3, with TRBD1 matching over 7 bases. Germline V lookup: CDR1 SQVTM, CDR2 ANQGSEA. The CDR3 loop spans 13 amino acids. This CDR3 is CSHEGGSTDTQYF. CDR3 DNA sequence: TGCAGTCACGAAGGGGGCAGCACAGATACGCAGTATTTT.

This clonotype was counted a few times. This chain links TRBV7-6 with TRBJ2-5; tentative D call: TRBD2 (5 bases). Germline assignment: CDR1 SGHVS and CDR2 FNYEAQ. Deletions cut 1 base from V and 10 bases from J, with 13 bases between. This CDR3 spans 13 amino acids. For the CDR3, the DNA is TGTGCCAGCAGCTTAGTAAATAACGGGGACCAGTACTTC. Encoded protein: CASSLVNNGDQYF.